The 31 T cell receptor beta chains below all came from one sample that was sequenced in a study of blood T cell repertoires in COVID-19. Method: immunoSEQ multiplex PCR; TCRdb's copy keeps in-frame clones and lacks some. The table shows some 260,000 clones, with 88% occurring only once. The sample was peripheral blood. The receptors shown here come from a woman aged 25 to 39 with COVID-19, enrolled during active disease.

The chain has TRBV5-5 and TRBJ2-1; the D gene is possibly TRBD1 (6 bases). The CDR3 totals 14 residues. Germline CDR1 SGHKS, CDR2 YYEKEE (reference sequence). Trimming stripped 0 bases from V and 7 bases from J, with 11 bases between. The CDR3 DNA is TGTGCCAGCAGCTTGGGTTGGGGGCATAATGAGCAGTTCTTC. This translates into CASSLGWGHNEQFF. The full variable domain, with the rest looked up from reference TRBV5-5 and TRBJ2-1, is DAGVTQSPTHLIKTRGQQVTLRCSPISGHKSVSWYQQVLGQGPQFIFQYYEKEERGRGNFPDRFSARQFPNYSSELNVNALLLGDSALYLCASSLGWGHNEQFFGPGTRLTVL.

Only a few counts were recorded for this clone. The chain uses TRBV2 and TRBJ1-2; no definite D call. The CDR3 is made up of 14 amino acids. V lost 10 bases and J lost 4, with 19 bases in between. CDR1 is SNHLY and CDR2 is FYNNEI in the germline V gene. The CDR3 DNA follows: TGTGCCACCCTTCCCAATTCGAACAGCTATGGCTACACCTTC. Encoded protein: CATLPNSNSYGYTF.

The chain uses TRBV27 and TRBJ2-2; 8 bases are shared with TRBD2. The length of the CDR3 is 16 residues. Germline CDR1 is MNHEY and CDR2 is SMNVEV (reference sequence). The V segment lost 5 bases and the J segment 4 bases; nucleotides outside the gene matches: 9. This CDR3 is CASSPPAGEGTGELFF. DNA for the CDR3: TGTGCCAGCAGTCCCCCAGCGGGAGAGGGCACCGGGGAGCTGTTTTTT.

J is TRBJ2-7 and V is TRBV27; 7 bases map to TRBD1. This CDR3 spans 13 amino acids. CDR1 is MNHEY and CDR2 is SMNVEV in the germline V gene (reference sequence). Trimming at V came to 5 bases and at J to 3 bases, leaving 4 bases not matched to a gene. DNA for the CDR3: TGTGCCAGCAGTCGGGACAGCTACTACGAGCAGTACTTC. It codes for CASSRDSYYEQYF.

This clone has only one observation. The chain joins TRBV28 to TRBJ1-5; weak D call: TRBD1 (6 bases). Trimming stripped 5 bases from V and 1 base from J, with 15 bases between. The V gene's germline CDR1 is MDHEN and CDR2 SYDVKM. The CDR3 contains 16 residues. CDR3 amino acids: CASSPPQGQSNQPQHF. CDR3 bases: TGTGCCAGCAGTCCGCCCCAGGGGCAGAGCAATCAGCCCCAGCATTTT.

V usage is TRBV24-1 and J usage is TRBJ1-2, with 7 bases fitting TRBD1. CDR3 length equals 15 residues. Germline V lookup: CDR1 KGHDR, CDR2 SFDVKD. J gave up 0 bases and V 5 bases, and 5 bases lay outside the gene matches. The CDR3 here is CATSGGDSTNYGYTF. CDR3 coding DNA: TGTGCCACCAGTGGGGGGGACAGCACTAACTATGGCTACACCTTC.

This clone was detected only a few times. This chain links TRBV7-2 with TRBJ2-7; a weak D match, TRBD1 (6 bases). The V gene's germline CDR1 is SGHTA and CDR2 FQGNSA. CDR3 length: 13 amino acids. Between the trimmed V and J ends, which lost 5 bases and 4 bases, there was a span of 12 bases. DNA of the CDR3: TGTGCCAGCAGCCAAAACAGGGTATACGAGCAGTACGTC. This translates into CASSQNRVYEQYV.

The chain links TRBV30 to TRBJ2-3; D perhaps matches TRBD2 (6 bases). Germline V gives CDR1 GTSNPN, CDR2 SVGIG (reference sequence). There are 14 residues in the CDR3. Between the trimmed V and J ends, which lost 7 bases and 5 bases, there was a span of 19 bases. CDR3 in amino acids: CAFRGPAEGDTQYF. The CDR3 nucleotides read TGTGCCTTCAGAGGCCCAGCGGAGGGAGATACGCAGTATTTT.

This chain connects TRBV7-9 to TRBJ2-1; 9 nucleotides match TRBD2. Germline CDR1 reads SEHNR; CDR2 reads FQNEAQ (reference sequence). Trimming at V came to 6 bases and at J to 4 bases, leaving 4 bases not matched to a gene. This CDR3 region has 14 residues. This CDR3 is CASRAAGGYNEQFF. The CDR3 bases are TGTGCCAGCAGAGCGGCGGGGGGGTACAATGAGCAGTTCTTC.

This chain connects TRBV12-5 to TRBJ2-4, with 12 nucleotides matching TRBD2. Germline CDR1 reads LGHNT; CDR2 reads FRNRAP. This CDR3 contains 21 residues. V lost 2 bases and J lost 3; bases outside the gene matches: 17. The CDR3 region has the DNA TGTGCTAGTGGTTTGTCCCCGACTAGCGGGAGAGGGGCCCCCAACAAAAACATTCAGTACTTC. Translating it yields CASGLSPTSGRGAPNKNIQYF.

The DNA of the CDR3 is TGTGCCAGTAGTATGCCGACAGGGGTTAAAGCTGGGGCCAACGTCCTGACTTTC. Its translation: CASSMPTGVKAGANVLTF. The chain carries TRBV19 and TRBJ2-6, with 8 bases matching TRBD1. The CDR3 consists of 18 residues. Germline V lookup: CDR1 LNHDA, CDR2 SQIVND (reference sequence). Losses at the gene ends were 3 bases for V and 2 bases for J; bases not matched to a gene: 9. The whole variable domain, filled in from reference TRBV19 and TRBJ2-6, reads DGGITQSPKYLFRKEGQNVTLSCEQNLNHDAMYWYRQDPGQGLRLIYYSQIVNDFQKGDIAEGYSVSREKKESFPLTVTSAQKNPTAFYLCASSMPTGVKAGANVLTFGAGSRLTVL.

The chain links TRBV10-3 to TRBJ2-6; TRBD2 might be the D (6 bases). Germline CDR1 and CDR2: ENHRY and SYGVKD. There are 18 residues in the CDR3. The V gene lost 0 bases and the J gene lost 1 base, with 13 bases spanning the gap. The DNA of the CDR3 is TGTGCCATCAGTGAGTCTGGGGGGTTGTTATCTGGGGCCAACGTCCTGACTTTC. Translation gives CAISESGGLLSGANVLTF.

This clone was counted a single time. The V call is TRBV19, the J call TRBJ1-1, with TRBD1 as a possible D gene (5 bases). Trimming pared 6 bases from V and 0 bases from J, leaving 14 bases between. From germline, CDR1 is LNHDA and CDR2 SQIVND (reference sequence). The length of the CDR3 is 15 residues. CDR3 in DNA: TGTGCCAGTAGCTATAGACAGATGCTGAACACTGAAGCTTTCTTT. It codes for CASSYRQMLNTEAFF.

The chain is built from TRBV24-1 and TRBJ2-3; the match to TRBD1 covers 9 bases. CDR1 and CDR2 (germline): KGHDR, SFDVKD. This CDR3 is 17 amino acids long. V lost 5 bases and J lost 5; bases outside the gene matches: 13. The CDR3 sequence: CATSGAAGTGTRDTQYF. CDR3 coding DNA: TGTGCCACCAGTGGGGCTGCCGGGACAGGGACAAGAGATACGCAGTATTTT.

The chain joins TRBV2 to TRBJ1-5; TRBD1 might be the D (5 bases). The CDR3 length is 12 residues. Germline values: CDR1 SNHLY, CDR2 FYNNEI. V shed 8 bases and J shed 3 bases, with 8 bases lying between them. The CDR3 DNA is TGTGCCAGCCGCAGGGACAATCAGCCCCAGCATTTT. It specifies CASRRDNQPQHF.

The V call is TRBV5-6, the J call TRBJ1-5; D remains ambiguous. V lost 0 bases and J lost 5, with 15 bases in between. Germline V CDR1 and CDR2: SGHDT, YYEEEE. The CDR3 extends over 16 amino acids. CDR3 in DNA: TGTGCCAGCAGCTTGGCTCCCGGTAGCTCAGATCAGCCCCAGCATTTT. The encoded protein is CASSLAPGSSDQPQHF.

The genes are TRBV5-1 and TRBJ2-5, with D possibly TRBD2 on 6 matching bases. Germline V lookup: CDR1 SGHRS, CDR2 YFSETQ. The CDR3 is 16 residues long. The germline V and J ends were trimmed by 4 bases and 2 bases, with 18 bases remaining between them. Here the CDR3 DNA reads TGCGCCAGCAGCAGAGCCCCGGGACTCCTTCAAGAGACCCAGTACTTC. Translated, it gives CASSRAPGLLQETQYF.

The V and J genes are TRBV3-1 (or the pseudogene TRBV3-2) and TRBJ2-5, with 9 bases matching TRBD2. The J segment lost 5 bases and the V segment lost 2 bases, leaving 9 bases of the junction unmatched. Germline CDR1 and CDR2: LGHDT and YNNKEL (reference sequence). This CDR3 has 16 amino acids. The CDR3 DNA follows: TGTGCCAGCAGCCAACCGTTTGCGGGGGGGCCGGAGACCCAGTACTTC. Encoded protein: CASSQPFAGGPETQYF.

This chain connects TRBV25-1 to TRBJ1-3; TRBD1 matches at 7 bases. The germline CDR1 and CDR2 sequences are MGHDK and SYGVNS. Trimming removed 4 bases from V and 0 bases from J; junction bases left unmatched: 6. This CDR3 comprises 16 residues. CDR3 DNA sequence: TGTGCCAGCAGTGCTCCACGGGACAGCTCTGGAAACACCATATATTTT. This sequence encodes CASSAPRDSSGNTIYF.

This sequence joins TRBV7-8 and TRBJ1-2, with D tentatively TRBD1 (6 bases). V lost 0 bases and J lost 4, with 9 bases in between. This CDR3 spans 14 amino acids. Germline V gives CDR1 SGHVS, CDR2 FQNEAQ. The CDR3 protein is CASSLAGASYGYTF. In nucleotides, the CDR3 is TGTGCCAGCAGCTTAGCGGGGGCAAGCTATGGCTACACCTTC.

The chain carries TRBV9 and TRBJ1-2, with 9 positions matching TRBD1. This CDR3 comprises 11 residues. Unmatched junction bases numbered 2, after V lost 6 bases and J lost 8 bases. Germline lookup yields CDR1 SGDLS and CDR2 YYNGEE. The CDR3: CASKDRGGYTF. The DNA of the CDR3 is TGTGCCAGCAAGGACAGGGGAGGCTACACCTTC.

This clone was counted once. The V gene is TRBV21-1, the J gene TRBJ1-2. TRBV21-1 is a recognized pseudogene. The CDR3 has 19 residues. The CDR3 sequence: CASTEVPRDKGVAGHGYTF. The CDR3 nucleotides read TGTGCCAGCACCGAAGTACCCCGGGACAAAGGAGTAGCGGGCCATGGCTACACCTTC.

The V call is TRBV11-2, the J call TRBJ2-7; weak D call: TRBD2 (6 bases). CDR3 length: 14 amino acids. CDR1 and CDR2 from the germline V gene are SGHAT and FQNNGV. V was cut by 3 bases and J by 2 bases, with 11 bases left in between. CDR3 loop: CASSLRGAAYEQYV. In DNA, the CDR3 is TGTGCCAGCAGCTTGCGGGGTGCGGCCTACGAGCAGTACGTC.

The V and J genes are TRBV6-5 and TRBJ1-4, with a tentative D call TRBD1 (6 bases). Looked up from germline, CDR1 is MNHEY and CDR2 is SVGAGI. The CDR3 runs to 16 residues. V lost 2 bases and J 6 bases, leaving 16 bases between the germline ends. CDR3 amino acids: CASSYRGGRADEKLFF. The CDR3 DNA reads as TGTGCCAGCAGTTACAGGGGGGGCAGGGCGGATGAAAAACTGTTTTTT.

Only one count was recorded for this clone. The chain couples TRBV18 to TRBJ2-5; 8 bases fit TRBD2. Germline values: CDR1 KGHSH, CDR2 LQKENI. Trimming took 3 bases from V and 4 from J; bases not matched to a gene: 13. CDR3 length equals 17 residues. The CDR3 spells CASSPGMAAAGGETQYF. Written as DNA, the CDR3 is TGTGCCAGCTCACCGGGTATGGCAGCTGCGGGAGGAGAGACCCAGTACTTC. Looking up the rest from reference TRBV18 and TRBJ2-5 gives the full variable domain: NAGVMQNPRHLVRRRGQEARLRCSPMKGHSHVYWYRQLPEEGLKFMVYLQKENIIDESGMPKERFSAEFPKEGPSILRIQQVVRGDSAAYFCASSPGMAAAGGETQYFGPGTRLLVL.

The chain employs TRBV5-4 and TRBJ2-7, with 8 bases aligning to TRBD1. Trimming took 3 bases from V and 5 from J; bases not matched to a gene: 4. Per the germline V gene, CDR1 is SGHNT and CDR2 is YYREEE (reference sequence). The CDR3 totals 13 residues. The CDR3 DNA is TGTGCCAGCAGCTCCGACAGGGGCGACGAGCAGTACTTC. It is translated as CASSSDRGDEQYF.

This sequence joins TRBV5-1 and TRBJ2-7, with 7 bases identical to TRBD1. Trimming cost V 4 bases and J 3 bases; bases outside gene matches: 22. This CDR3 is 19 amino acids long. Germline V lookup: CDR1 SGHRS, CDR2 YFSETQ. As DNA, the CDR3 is TGCGCCAGCAGCACCGGACCGCCGGGACAGAATACCGCCGACTACGAGCAGTACTTC. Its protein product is CASSTGPPGQNTADYEQYF.

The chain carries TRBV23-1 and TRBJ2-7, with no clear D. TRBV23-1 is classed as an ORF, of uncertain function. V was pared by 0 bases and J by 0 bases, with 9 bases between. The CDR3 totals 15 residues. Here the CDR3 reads CASSQSRPSSYEQYV. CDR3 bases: TGCGCCAGCAGTCAATCGCGGCCTAGCTCCTACGAGCAGTACGTC.

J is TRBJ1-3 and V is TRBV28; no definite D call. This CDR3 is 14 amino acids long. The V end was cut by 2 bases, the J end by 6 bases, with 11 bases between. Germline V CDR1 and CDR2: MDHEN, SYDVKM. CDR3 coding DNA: TGTGCCAGCAGTTTAGCGGGCGCGGAAAACACCATATATTTT. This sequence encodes CASSLAGAENTIYF.

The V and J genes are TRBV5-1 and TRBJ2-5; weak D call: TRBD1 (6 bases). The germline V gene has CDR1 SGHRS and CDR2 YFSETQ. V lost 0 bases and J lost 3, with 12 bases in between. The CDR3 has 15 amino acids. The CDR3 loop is CASSLAADREETQYF. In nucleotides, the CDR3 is TGCGCCAGCAGCTTGGCCGCGGACAGAGAAGAGACCCAGTACTTC.

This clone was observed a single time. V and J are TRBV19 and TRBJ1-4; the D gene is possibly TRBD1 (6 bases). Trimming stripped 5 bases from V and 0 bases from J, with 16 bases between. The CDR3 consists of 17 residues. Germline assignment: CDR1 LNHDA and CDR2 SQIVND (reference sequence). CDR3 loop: CASSPGWGRSTNEKLFF. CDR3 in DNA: TGTGCCAGTAGTCCTGGGTGGGGGCGGTCAACTAATGAAAAACTGTTTTTT.